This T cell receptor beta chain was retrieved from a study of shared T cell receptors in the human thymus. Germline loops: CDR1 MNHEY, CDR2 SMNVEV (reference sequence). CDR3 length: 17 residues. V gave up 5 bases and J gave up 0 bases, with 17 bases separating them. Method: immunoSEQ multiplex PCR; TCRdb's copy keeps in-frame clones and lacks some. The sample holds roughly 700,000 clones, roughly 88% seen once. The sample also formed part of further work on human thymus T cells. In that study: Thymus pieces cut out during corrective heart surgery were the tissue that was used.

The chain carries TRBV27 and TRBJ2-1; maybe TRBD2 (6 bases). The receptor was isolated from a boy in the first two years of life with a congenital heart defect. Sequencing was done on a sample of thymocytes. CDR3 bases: TGTGCCAGCAGTCCCAAACTAGCCAAAAGCTCCTACAATGAGCAGTTCTTC. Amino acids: CASSPKLAKSSYNEQFF.